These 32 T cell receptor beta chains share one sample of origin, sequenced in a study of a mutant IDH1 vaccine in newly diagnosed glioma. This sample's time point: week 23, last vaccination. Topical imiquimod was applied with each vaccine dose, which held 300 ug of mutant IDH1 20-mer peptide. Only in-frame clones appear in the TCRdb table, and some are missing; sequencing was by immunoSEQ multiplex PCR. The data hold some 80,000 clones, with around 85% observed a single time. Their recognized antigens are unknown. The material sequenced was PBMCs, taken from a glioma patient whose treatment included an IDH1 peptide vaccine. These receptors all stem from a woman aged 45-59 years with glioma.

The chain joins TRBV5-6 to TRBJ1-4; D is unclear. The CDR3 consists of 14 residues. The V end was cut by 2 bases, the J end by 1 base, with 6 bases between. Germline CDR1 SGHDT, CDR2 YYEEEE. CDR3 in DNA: TGTGCCAGCAGCTTCAAACAAACTAATGAAAAACTGTTTTTT. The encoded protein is CASSFKQTNEKLFF.

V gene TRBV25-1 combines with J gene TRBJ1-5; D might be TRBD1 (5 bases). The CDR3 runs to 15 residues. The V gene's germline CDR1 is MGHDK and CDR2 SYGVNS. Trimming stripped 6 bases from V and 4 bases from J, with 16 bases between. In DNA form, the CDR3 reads TGTGCCAGCAGCCTAGGGGAGGGGTGGAATCAGCCCCAGCATTTT. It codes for CASSLGEGWNQPQHF.

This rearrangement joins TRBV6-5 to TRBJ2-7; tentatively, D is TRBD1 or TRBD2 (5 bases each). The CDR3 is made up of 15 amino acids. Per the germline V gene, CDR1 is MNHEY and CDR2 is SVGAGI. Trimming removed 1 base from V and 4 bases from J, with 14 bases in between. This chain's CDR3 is CASSYLPGPAYEQYF. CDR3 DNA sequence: TGTGCCAGCAGTTACTTACCGGGGCCGGCGTACGAGCAGTACTTC.

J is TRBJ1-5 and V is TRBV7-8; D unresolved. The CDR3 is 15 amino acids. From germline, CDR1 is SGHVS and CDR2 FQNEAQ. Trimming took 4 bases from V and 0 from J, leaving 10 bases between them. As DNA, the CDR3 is TGTGCCAGCAGCTCCCTTTGGTATAGCAATCAGCCCCAGCATTTT. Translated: CASSSLWYSNQPQHF.

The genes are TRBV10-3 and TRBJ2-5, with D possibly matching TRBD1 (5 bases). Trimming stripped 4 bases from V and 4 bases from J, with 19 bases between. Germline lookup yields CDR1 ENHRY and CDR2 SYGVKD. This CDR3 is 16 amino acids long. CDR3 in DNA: TGTGCCATCAGTGCCGCCGTAGGGGCCCTAAGAGAGACCCAGTACTTC. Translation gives CAISAAVGALRETQYF.

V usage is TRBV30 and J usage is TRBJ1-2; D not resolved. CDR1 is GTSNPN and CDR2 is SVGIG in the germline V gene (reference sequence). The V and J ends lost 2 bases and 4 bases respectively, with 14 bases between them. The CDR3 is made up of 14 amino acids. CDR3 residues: CAWSRVRGPYGYTF. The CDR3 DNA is TGTGCCTGGAGTAGGGTAAGAGGGCCCTATGGCTACACCTTC. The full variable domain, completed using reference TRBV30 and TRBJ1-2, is SQTIHQWPATLVQPVGSPLSLECTVEGTSNPNLYWYRQAAGRGLQLLFYSVGIGQISSEVPQNLSASRPQDRQFILSSKKLLLSDSGFYLCAWSRVRGPYGYTFGSGTRLTVV.

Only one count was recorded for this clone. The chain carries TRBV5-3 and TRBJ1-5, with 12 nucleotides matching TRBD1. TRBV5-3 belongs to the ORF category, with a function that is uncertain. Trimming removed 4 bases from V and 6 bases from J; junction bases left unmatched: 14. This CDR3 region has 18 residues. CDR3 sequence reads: CARSRIRKGQGAGQPQHF. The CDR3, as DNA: TGTGCCAGAAGCCGAATCCGGAAGGGACAGGGGGCGGGTCAGCCCCAGCATTTT.

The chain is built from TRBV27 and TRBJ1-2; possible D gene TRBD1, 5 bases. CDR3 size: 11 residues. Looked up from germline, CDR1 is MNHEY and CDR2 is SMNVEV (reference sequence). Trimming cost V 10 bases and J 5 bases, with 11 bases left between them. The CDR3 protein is CATRVGYGYTF. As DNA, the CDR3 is TGTGCCACCAGGGTAGGATATGGCTACACCTTC.

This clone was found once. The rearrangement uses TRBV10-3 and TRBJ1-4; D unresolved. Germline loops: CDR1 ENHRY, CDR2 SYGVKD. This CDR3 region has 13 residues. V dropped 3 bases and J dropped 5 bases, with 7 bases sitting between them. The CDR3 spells CAISDGWNEKLFF. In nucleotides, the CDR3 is TGTGCCATCAGTGACGGTTGGAATGAAAAACTGTTTTTT.

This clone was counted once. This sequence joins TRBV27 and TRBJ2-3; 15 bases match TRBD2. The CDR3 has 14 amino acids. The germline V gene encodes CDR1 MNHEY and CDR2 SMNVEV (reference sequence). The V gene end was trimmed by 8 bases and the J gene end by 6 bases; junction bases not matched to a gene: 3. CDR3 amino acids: CASGGLAGGDTQYF. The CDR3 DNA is TGTGCCAGCGGAGGACTAGCGGGAGGGGATACGCAGTATTTT.

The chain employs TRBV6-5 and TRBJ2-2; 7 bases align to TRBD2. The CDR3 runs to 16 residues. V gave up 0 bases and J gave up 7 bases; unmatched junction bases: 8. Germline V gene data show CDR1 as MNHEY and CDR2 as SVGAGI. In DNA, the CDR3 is TGTGCCAGCAGTTACTCCGGGGGAGGGCCGAGCGGGGAGCTGTTTTTT. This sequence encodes CASSYSGGGPSGELFF.

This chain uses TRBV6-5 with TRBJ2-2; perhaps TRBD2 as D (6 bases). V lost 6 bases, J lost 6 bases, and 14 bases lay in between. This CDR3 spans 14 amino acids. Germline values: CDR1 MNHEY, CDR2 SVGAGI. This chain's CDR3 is CASRRRGEAGELFF. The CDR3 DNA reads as TGTGCCAGCAGGAGGAGGGGAGAGGCCGGGGAGCTGTTTTTT.

The CDR3 here is CASSPLAGSYEQYF. DNA for the CDR3: TGTGCCAGCAGTCCATTAGCGGGGTCCTACGAGCAGTACTTC. The V call is TRBV28, the J call TRBJ2-7; 8 nucleotides align to TRBD2. The germline V gene encodes CDR1 MDHEN and CDR2 SYDVKM. Trimming removed 5 bases from V and 1 base from J; junction bases left unmatched: 4. The CDR3 totals 14 residues. Combining the CDR3 with reference TRBV28 and TRBJ2-7 gives the whole variable domain DVKVTQSSRYLVKRTGEKVFLECVQDMDHENMFWYRQDPGLGLRLIYFSYDVKMKEKGDIPEGYSVSREKKERFSLILESASTNQTSMYLCASSPLAGSYEQYFGPGTRLTVT.

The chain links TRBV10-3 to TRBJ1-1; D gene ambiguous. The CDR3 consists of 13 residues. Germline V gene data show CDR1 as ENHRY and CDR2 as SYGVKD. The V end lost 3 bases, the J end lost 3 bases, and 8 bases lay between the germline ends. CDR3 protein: CAISDTTHTEAFF. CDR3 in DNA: TGTGCCATCAGTGACACAACACACACTGAAGCTTTCTTT.

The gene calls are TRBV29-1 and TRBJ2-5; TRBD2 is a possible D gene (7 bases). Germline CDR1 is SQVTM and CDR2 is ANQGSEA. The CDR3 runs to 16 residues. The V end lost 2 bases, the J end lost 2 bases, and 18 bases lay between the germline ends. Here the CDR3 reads CSVEPTGGWIQETQYF. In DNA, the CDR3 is TGCAGCGTTGAACCCACGGGGGGCTGGATACAAGAGACCCAGTACTTC.

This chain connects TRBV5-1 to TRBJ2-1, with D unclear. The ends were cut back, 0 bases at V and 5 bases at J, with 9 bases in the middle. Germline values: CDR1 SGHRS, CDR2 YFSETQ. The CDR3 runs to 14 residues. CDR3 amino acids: CASSLDGNNNEQFF. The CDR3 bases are TGCGCCAGCAGCTTGGATGGGAATAACAATGAGCAGTTCTTC.

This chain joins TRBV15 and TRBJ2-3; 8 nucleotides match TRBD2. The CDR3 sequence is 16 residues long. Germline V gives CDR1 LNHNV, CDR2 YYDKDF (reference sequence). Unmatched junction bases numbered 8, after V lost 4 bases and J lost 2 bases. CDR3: CATSTRGGRLTDTQYF. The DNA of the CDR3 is TGTGCCACCAGCACCCGCGGCGGGAGGCTCACAGATACGCAGTATTTT.

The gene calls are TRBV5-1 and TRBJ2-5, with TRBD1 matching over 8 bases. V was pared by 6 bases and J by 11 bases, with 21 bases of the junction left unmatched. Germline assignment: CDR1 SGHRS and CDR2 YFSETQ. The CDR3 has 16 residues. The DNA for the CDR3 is TGCGCCAGCAACTCAAAACCGGGACAGGACCTCTGGGAGCAGTACTTC. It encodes CASNSKPGQDLWEQYF.

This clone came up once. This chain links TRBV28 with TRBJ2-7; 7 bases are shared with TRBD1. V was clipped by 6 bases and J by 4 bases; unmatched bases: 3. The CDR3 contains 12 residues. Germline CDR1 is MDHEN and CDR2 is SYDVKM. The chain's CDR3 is CASRQQGYEQYF. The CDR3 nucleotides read TGTGCCAGCAGGCAACAGGGGTACGAGCAGTACTTC.

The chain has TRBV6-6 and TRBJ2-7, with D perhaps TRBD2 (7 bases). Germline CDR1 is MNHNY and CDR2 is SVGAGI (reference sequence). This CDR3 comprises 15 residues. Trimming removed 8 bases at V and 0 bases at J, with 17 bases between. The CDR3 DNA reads TGTGCCAGCTCGGAGGGGGGGGACTACTCCTACGAGCAGTACTTC. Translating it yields CASSEGGDYSYEQYF.

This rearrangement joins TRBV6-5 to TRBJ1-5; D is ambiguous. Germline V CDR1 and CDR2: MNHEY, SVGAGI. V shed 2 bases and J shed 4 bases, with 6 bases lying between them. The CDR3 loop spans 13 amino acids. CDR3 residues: CASSYNFNQPQHF. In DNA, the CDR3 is TGTGCCAGCAGTTACAACTTTAATCAGCCCCAGCATTTT.

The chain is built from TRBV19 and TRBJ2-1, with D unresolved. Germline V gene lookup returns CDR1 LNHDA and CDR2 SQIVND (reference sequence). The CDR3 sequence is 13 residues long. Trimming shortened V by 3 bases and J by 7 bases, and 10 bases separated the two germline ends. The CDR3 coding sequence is TGTGCCAGTAGTATTAGCAAGGGAAATGAGCAGTTCTTC. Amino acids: CASSISKGNEQFF. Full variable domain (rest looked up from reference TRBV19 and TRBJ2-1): DGGITQSPKYLFRKEGQNVTLSCEQNLNHDAMYWYRQDPGQGLRLIYYSQIVNDFQKGDIAEGYSVSREKKESFPLTVTSAQKNPTAFYLCASSISKGNEQFFGPGTRLTVL.

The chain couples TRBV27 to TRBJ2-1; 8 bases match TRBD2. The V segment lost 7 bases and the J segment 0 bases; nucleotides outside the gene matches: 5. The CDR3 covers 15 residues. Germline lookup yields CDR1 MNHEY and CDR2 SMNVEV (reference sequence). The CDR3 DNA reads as TGTGCCAGCACCCTAAGCGGGGGCTCCTACAATGAGCAGTTCTTC. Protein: CASTLSGGSYNEQFF.

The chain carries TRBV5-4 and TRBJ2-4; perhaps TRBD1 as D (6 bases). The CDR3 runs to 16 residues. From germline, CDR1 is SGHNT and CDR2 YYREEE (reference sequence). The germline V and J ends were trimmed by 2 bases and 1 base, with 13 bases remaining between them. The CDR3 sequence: CASSLGQTAAKNIQYF. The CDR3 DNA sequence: TGTGCCAGCAGCTTAGGACAGACCGCCGCCAAAAACATTCAGTACTTC.

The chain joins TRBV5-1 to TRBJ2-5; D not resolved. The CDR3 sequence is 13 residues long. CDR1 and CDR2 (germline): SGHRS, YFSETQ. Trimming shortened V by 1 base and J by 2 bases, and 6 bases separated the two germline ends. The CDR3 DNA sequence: TGCGCCAGCAGCTTGAACAGTCAAGAGACCCAGTACTTC. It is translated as CASSLNSQETQYF.

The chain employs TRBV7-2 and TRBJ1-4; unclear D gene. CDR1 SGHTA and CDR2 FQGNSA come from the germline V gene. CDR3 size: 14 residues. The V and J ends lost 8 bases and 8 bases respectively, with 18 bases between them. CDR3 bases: TGTGCCAGCGCAGCCCGTCCCGAAAACGAAAAACTGTTTTTT. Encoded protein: CASAARPENEKLFF.

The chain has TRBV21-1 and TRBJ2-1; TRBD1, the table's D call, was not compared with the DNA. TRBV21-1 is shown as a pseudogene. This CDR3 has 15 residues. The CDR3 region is CASSPGGRGVGEQFF. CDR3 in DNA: TGTGCCAGCAGCCCAGGAGGCAGGGGAGTAGGGGAGCAGTTCTTC.

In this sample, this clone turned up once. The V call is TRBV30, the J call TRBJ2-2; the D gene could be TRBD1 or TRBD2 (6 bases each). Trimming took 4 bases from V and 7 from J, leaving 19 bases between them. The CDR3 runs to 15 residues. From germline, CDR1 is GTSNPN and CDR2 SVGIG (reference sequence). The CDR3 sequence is CAWNRGGPQGGELFF. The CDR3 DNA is TGTGCCTGGAACAGAGGGGGGCCTCAAGGCGGGGAGCTGTTTTTT.

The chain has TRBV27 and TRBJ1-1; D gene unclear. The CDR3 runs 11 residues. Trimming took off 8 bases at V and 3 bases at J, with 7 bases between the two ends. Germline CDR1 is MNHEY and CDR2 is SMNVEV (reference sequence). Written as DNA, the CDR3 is TGTGCCAGCCGCAGTTACACTGAAGCTTTCTTT. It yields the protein CASRSYTEAFF.

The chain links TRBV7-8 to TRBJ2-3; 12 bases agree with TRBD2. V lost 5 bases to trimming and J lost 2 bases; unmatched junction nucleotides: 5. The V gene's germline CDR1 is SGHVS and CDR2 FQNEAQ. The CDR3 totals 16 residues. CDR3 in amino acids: CASSPGLAGNTDTQYF. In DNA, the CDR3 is TGTGCCAGCAGCCCAGGACTAGCGGGGAACACAGATACGCAGTATTTT. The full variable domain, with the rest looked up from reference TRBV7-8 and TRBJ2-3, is GAGVSQSPRYKVAKRGQDVALRCDPISGHVSLFWYQQALGQGPEFLTYFQNEAQLDKSGLPSDRFFAERPEGSVSTLKIQRTQQEDSAVYLCASSPGLAGNTDTQYFGPGTRLTVL.

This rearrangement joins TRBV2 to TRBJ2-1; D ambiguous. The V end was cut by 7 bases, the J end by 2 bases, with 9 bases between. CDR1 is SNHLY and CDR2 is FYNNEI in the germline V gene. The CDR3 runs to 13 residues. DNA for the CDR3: TGTGCCAGCAATCGAGTGGCCTACAATGAGCAGTTCTTC. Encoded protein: CASNRVAYNEQFF. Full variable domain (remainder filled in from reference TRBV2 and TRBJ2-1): EPEVTQTPSHQVTQMGQEVILRCVPISNHLYFYWYRQILGQKVEFLVSFYNNEISEKSEIFDDQFSVERPDGSNFTLKIRSTKLEDSAMYFCASNRVAYNEQFFGPGTRLTVL.

The CDR3 DNA reads as TGTGCCACCAGCAGAGATCGCCTCGGGACAGTTAACTCCTACGAGCAGTACTTC. As protein: CATSRDRLGTVNSYEQYF. The rearrangement joins TRBV15 to TRBJ2-7, with 7 positions matching TRBD1. Trimming took 0 bases from V and 0 from J; bases not matched to a gene: 11. CDR1 is LNHNV, CDR2 YYDKDF, per germline (reference sequence). The CDR3 contains 18 residues.